This TCR beta chain was documented in a study of T cell changes during pregnancy in multiple sclerosis. Sequencing used immunoSEQ multiplex PCR; TCRdb keeps in-frame clones, though not all of them. In the table there are over 10,000 clones, around 86% of which are singletons. The CDR3 extends over 13 amino acids. Germline-derived CDR1 and CDR2 are MNHNS and SASEGT. The J segment lost 5 bases and the V segment lost 6 bases, leaving 6 bases of the junction unmatched. The chain links TRBV6-1 to TRBJ2-5, with TRBD2 matching over 7 bases. The clonotype comes from a female donor in good health, enrolled as a control in a pregnancy study. Here the sequenced sample was CD8+ T cells from peripheral blood mononuclear cells, taken in the second trimester of pregnancy. Here the CDR3 DNA reads TGTGCCAGCAGCTGGGAGGGGCGGGAGACCCAGTACTTC. This codes for CASSWEGRETQYF.